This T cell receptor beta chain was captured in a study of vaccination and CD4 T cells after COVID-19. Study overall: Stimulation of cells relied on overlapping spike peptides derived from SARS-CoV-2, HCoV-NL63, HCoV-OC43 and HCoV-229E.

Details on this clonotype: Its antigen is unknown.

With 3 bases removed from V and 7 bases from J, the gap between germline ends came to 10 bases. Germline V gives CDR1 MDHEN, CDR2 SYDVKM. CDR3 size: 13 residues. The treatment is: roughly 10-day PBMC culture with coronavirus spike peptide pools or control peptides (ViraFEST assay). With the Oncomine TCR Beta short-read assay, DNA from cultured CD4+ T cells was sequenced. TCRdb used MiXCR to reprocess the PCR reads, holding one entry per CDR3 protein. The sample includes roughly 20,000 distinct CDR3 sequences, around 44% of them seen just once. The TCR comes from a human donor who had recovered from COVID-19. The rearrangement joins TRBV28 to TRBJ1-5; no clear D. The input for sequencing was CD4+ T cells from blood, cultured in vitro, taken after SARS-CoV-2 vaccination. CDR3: CASSFGFSQPQHF. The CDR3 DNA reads TGTGCCAGCAGTTTCGGGTTCAGCCAGCCCCAGCATTTT.